What follows is one T cell receptor beta chain and its context. The sample comes from a study of blood T cell repertoires in COVID-19. TCRdb's table, derived via immunoSEQ multiplex PCR, lists solely in-frame clones and lacks some. Altogether a few hundred thousand clones are present, around nine tenths being singletons, with the ten largest covering less than 5.5%. The germline V and J ends were trimmed by 0 bases and 2 bases, with 10 bases remaining between them. This CDR3 is built from 15 residues. The germline V gene encodes CDR1 LGHNA and CDR2 YNFKEQ. The sample taken for sequencing was PBMCs or T cells enriched from blood (not recorded which). The TCR originated in a man aged 25 to 45 who had recovered from COVID-19. The chain is built from TRBV4-2 and TRBJ1-2; no clear D. This CDR3 reads CASSQDLSGNYGYTF. CDR3 coding DNA: TGTGCCAGCAGCCAAGATCTCTCGGGGAACTATGGCTACACCTTC.